This TCR beta chain was sequenced for a study of blood T cells in healthy people across ages. There are 13 residues in the CDR3. The V gene lost 5 bases and the J gene lost 6 bases, with 12 bases spanning the gap. Germline assignment: CDR1 SGHRS and CDR2 YFSETQ. Alongside a J-beta primer mix, a sample-barcoded 5' primer served in a second PCR lasting roughly 6 to 11 cycles. Template switching added a 12-random-nucleotide identifier to every cDNA molecule. TCRdb re-derived calls from the 5' RACE reads in MiXCR, one entry per CDR3 protein. The sample contains roughly 1.5 million distinct CDR3 sequences, 40% to 45% of which appear only once. Overall study results and limits: Naive T cell percentage and TCR beta diversity correlated strongly.

As for this clonotype: Its matching antigen is unknown.

The origin of this receptor is a woman aged 18-30 years in good health. Material for sequencing was blood. The V and J genes are TRBV5-1 and TRBJ1-5; a possible D gene is TRBD1 (5 bases). The CDR3 DNA follows: TGCGCCAGCAGTATGGGGGGAGGTCAGCCCCAGCATTTT. As protein: CASSMGGGQPQHF.